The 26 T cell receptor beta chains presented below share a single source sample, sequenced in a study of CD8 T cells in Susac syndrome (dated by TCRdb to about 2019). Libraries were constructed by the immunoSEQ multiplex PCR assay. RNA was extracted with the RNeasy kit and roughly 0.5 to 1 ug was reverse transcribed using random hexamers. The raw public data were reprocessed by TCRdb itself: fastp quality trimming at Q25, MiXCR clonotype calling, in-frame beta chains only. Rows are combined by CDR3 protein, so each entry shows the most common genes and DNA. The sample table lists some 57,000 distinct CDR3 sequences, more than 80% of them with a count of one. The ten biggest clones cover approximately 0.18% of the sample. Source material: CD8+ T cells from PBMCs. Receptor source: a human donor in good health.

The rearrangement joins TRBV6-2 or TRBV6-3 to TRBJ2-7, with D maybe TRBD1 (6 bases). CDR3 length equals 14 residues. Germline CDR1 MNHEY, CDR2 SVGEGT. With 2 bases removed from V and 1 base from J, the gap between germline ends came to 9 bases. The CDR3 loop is CASSYIGQSYEQYF. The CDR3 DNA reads TGTGCCAGCAGTTACATCGGACAGTCCTACGAGCAGTACTTC.

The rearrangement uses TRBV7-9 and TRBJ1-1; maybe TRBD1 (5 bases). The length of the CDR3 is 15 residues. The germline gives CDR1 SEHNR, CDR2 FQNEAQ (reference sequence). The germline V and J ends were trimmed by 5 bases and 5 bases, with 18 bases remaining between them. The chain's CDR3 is CASSALGGRITEAFF. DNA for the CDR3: TGTGCCAGCAGCGCCCTGGGGGGAAGAATAACTGAAGCTTTCTTT.

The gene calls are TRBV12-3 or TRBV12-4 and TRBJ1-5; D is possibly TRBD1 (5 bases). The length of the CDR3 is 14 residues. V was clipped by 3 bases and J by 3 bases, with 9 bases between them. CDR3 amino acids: CASSFPGVNQPQHF. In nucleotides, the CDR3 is TGTGCCAGCAGTTTCCCGGGGGTCAATCAGCCCCAGCATTTT.

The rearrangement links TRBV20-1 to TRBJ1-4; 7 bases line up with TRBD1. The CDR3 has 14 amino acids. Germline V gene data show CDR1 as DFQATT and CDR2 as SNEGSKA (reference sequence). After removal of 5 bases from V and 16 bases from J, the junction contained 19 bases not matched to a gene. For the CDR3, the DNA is TGCAGTGCTCTCACGACAGGGTTTTCCCTGAGGGCGTTTTTT. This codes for CSALTTGFSLRAFF.

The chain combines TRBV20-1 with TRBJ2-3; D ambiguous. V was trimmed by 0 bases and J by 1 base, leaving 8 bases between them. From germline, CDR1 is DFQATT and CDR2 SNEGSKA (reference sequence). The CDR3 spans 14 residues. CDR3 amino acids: CSARDKTGTDTQYF. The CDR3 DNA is TGCAGTGCTAGAGATAAGACGGGCACAGATACGCAGTATTTT.

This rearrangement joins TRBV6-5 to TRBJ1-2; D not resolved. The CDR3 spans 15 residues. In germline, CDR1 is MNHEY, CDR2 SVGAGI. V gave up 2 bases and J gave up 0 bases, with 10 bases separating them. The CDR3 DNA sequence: TGTGCCAGCAGTTACCAGGCCAACCCTAACTATGGCTACACCTTC. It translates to CASSYQANPNYGYTF.

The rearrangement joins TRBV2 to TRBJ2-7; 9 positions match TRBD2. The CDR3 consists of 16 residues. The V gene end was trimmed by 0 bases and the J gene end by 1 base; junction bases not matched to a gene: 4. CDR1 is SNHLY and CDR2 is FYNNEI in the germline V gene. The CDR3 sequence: CASSEALSGGSYEQYF. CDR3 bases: TGTGCCAGCAGTGAAGCGCTCAGCGGGGGGTCCTACGAGCAGTACTTC.

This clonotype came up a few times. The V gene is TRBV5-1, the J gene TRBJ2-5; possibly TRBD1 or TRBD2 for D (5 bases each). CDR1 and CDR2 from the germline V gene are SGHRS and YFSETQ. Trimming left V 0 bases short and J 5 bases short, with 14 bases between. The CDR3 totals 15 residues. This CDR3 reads CASSLELAGIETQYF. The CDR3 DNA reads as TGCGCCAGCAGCTTGGAGCTAGCAGGGATTGAGACCCAGTACTTC.

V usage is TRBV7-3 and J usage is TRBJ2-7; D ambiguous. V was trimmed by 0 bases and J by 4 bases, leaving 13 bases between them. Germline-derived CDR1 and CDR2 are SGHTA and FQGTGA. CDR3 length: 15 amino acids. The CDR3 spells CASSLTPGPYYEQYF. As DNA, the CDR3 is TGTGCCAGCAGCTTAACGCCGGGTCCGTATTACGAGCAGTACTTC.

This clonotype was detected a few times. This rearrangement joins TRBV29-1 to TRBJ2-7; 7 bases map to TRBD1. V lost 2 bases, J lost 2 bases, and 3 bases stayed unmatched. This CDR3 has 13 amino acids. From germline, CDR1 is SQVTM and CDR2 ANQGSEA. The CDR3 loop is CSVETGDTYEQYF. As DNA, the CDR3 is TGCAGCGTTGAAACAGGGGACACCTACGAGCAGTACTTC.

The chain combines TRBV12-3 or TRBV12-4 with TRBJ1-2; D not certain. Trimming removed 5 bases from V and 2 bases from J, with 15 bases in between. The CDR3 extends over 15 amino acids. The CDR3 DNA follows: TGTGCCAGCAGTACGTCAGCCTCATACAACTATGGCTACACCTTC. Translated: CASSTSASYNYGYTF.

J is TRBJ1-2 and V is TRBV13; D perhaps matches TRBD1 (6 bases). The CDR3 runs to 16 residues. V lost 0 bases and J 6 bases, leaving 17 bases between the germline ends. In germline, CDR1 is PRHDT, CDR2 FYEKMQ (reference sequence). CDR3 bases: TGTGCCAGCAGCTTAGGAACATTAGGACAGCGCGATGGCTACACCTTC. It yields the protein CASSLGTLGQRDGYTF.

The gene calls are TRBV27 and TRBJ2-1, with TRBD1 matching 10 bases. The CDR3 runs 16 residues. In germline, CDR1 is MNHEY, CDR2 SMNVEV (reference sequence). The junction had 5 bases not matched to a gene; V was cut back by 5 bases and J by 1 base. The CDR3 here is CASSNRQGASYNEQFF. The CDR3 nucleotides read TGTGCCAGCAGTAATAGACAGGGGGCATCCTACAATGAGCAGTTCTTC.

CDR3 in amino acids: CASSHAGGDRAYGYTF. The CDR3 region has the DNA TGCGCCAGCAGCCACGCCGGCGGGGACAGAGCTTATGGCTACACCTTC. The gene calls are TRBV4-1 and TRBJ1-2; 7 nucleotides match TRBD1. From germline, CDR1 is MGHRA and CDR2 YSYEKL. J lost 5 bases, V lost 3 bases, and 12 bases had no gene match. The CDR3 is 16 amino acids.

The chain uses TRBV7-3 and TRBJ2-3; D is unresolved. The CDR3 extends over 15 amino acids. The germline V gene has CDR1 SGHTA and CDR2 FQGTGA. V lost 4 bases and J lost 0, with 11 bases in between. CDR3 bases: TGTGCCAGCAGCTCGGACGGATCTAGCACAGATACGCAGTATTTT. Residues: CASSSDGSSTDTQYF.

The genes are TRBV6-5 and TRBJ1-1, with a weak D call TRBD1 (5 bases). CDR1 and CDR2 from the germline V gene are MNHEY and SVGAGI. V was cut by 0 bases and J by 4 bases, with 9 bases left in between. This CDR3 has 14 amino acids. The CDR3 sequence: CASSYSAGITEAFF. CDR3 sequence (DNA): TGTGCCAGCAGTTACTCTGCAGGGATCACTGAAGCTTTCTTT.

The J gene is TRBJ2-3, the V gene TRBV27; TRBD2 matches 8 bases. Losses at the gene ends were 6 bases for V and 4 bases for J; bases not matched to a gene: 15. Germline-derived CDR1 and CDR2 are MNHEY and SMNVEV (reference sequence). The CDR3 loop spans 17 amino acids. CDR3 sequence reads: CASRLLSRGGFSDTQYF. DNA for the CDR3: TGTGCCAGCAGACTCCTATCTCGCGGGGGGTTCTCAGATACGCAGTATTTT.

In DNA form, the CDR3 reads TGTGCCAGCAGTTTAAGGACGGGAAGCTACGAGCAGTACTTC. Amino acid sequence: CASSLRTGSYEQYF. J is TRBJ2-7 and V is TRBV27, with D perhaps matching TRBD2 (5 bases). Germline CDR1 and CDR2: MNHEY and SMNVEV (reference sequence). V was pared by 2 bases and J by 3 bases, with 11 bases between. CDR3 length: 14 amino acids.

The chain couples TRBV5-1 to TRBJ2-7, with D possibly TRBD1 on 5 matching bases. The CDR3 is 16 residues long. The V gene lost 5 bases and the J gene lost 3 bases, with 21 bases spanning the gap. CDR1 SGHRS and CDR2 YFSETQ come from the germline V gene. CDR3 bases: TGCGCCAGCAGTGTGGTGCCCCAGGGAAGGGACTACGAGCAGTACTTC. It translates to CASSVVPQGRDYEQYF.

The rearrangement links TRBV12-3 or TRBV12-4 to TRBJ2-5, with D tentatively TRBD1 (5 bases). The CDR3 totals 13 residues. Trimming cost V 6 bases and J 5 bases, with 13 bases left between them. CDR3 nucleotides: TGTGCCAGCAGCGCCAGGGTGGTGGAGACCCAGTACTTC. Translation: CASSARVVETQYF.

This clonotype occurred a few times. CDR3 region: CASSPDRPVETQYF. The CDR3, as DNA: TGTGCCAGCAGTCCCGATCGGCCCGTCGAGACCCAGTACTTC. The genes are TRBV6-2 or TRBV6-3 and TRBJ2-5, with D uncertain. The germline V and J ends were trimmed by 5 bases and 5 bases, with 15 bases remaining between them. The germline CDR1 and CDR2 sequences are MNHEY and SVGEGT. This CDR3 contains 14 residues.

This CDR3 reads CASSRGLNTEAFF. CDR3 sequence (DNA): TGTGCCAGTAGCAGAGGGTTGAACACTGAAGCTTTCTTT. This sequence joins TRBV19 and TRBJ1-1; D is unclear. The V end was cut by 6 bases, the J end by 0 bases, with 8 bases between. CDR3 length: 13 amino acids. Germline loops: CDR1 LNHDA, CDR2 SQIVND (reference sequence).

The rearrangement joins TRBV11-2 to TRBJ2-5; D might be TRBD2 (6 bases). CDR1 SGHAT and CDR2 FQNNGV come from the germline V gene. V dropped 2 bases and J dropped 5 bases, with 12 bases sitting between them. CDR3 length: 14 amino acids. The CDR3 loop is CASSLRRAGETQYF. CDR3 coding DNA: TGTGCCAGCAGCTTAAGGAGGGCCGGGGAGACCCAGTACTTC.

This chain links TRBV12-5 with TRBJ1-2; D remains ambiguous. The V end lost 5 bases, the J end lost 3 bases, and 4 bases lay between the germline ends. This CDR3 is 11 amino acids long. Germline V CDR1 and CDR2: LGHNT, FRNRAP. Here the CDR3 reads CASGTDYGYTF. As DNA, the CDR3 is TGTGCTAGTGGTACGGACTATGGCTACACCTTC.

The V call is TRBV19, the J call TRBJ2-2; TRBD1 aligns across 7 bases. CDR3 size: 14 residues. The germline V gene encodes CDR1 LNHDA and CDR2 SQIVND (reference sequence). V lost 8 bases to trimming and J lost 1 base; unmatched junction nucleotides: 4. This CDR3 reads CASYQGVNTGELFF. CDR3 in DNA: TGTGCCAGTTATCAGGGGGTGAACACCGGGGAGCTGTTTTTT.

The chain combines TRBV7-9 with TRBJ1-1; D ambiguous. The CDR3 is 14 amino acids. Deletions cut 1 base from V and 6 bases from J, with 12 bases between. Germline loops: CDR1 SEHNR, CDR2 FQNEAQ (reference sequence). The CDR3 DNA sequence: TGTGCCAGCAGCTTAGATCCCCTCCAAGCTGAAGCTTTCTTT. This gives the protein CASSLDPLQAEAFF.